These 30 T cell receptor beta chains came from one sample sequenced in a study of tumor and adjacent non-tumor tissue in lung cancer. TCRbeta libraries were built with three rounds of nested PCR, modified from ARM-PCR. One entry per CDR3 protein results from TCRdb running MiXCR on the multiplex PCR reads. The sample contains about 93,000 distinct CDR3 sequences, more than 60% of which appear only once. This sample's RNA came from whole unsorted tissue. Sequenced input: lung tumor tissue. The receptor source for this set is a man aged 65-85 years with non-small cell lung cancer.

Turning to this clonotype: One end of the junction does not line up with germline, which may come from a read error. The chain recombines TRBV14 with TRBJ1-1, with D possibly matching TRBD1 (5 bases). From germline, CDR1 is SGHDN and CDR2 FVKESK. CDR3 size: 13 residues. In DNA, the CDR3 is TGTGCCAGCAACCAAGAGGGGCAGACTGAAGCTCTCTTT. It encodes CASNQEGQTEALF.

This clonotype was seen only a few times. The chain has TRBV5-1 and TRBJ1-2; no reliable D call. Per germline, CDR1 SGHRS and CDR2 YFSETQ. CDR3 length: 15 residues. Trimming removed 3 bases at V and 0 bases at J, with 12 bases between. The chain's CDR3 is CASSYPGRANYGYTF. CDR3 in DNA: TGCGCCAGCAGCTACCCCGGGAGGGCTAACTATGGCTACACCTTC.

This clonotype was observed a handful of times. A read error may account for a junction end that differs from germline. For the CDR3, the DNA is TGTGCAAGCAACTTATCAGGGGCCTGGGGAAACACCATATATTTT. It encodes CASNLSGAWGNTIYF. The V and J genes are TRBV11-2 and TRBJ1-3; weak D call: TRBD1 (6 bases). CDR3 length equals 15 residues. Germline-derived CDR1 and CDR2 are SGHAT and FQNNGV.

This rearrangement joins TRBV24-1 to TRBJ2-2; TRBD1 matches 7 bases. The CDR3 loop spans 16 amino acids. Germline CDR1 KGHDR, CDR2 SFDVKD. The trim removed 3 bases at V and 5 bases at J, leaving 8 bases unmatched. CDR3 loop: CATSDPDRERTGELFF. CDR3 sequence (DNA): TGTGCCACCAGTGATCCCGACAGGGAGAGAACCGGGGAGCTGTTTTTT.

This clonotype has only a few counts. Since a much larger clone is just one base distant, this may be a read error. The genes are TRBV6-1 and TRBJ2-5, with unresolved D. Germline CDR1 reads MNHNS; CDR2 reads SASEGT. The CDR3 spans 13 residues. CDR3 nucleotides: TGTGCCAGCAGTGACTGGACGGAAGAGTCCCAGTACTTC. It is translated as CASSDWTEESQYF.

V gene TRBV29-1 combines with J gene TRBJ2-2; D is uncertain. The CDR3 runs 13 residues. Germline values: CDR1 SQVTM, CDR2 ANQGSEA. Between the trimmed V and J ends, which lost 5 bases and 6 bases, there was a span of 13 bases. CDR3 DNA: TGCAGCGTTCATGTGAAGGACGCCGGGGAGCTGTTTTTT. It specifies CSVHVKDAGELFF.

A note on this clonotype: A read error may be the cause here, since a much bigger clone is one base away. The chain combines TRBV5-6 with TRBJ2-3; D is possibly TRBD1 (6 bases). Trimming took 3 bases from V and 13 from J, leaving 15 bases between them. The CDR3 has 12 amino acids. The germline CDR1 and CDR2 sequences are SGHDT and YYEEEE. The CDR3 nucleotides read TGTGCCAGCAGCTCGGACAGCACCGTTGAGTATTTT. It specifies CASSSDSTVEYF.

This clonotype was observed many times. The gene calls are TRBV10-3 and TRBJ1-3; D gene uncertain. Trimming pared 3 bases from V and 0 bases from J, leaving 9 bases between. Per the germline V gene, CDR1 is ENHRY and CDR2 is SYGVKD. The CDR3 covers 15 residues. CDR3 region: CAISDAVLSGNTIYF. CDR3 bases: TGTGCCATCAGTGACGCCGTTCTCTCTGGAAACACCATATATTTT.

About this clonotype itself: This may arise from a read error, as a much more abundant clone is one base away. The chain uses TRBV6-6 and TRBJ1-3, with D tentatively TRBD1 (5 bases). Germline values: CDR1 MNHNY, CDR2 SVGAGI (reference sequence). The CDR3 is 15 residues long. V dropped 10 bases and J dropped 3 bases, with 19 bases sitting between them. CDR3 nucleotide sequence: TGTGCCAACAGGCCCCCAGGGAGCAATGGAAACACCATATATTTT. Translating it yields CANRPPGSNGNTIYF.

The table lists this clonotype with a count of one. Sequence at one end of the junction differs from germline and may be a read error. The chain is built from TRBV29-1 and TRBJ2-3; TRBD2 is a possible D gene (6 bases). Per germline, CDR1 SQVTM and CDR2 ANQGSEA. This CDR3 contains 15 residues. The CDR3, as DNA: TGCAGTTTCAAAGCGACCGGGGGACCCACAGATACGCACTACTTT. It encodes CSFKATGGPTDTHYF.

The chain has TRBV11-2 and TRBJ2-4; D is possibly TRBD2 (6 bases). Germline-derived CDR1 and CDR2 are SGHAT and FQNNGV. This CDR3 comprises 13 residues. CDR3 DNA: TGTACTAGCAGCCAACTCACGGGAAACATTCAGTACTTC. It specifies CTSSQLTGNIQYF.

In this sample, this clonotype turned up many times. The chain combines TRBV4-1 with TRBJ1-5, with D unresolved. Looked up from germline, CDR1 is MGHRA and CDR2 is YSYEKL. The CDR3 runs to 14 residues. V was shortened by 4 bases and J by 3 bases, with 10 bases between the two germline ends. CDR3 DNA: TGCGCCAGCAGCCCCGACTGGACCAATCAGCCCCAGCATTTT. This sequence encodes CASSPDWTNQPQHF.

This clonotype is labeled as medium-sized. The V and J genes are TRBV6-6 and TRBJ2-3, with 8 bases identical to TRBD2. Germline CDR1 and CDR2: MNHNY and SVGAGI (reference sequence). V trimming: 5 bases; J trimming: 2 bases; junction bases outside the gene matches: 6. The CDR3 has 15 amino acids. The CDR3: CASSNHGLATDTQYF. For the CDR3, the DNA is TGTGCCAGCAGTAACCACGGACTAGCCACAGATACGCAGTATTTT.

Points on this clonotype: This clone may be a read error of a much larger clone one base away. Since no conserved phenylalanine or tryptophan closes the CDR3, a read error is the likely cause. The V and J genes are TRBV29-1 and TRBJ2-2; D perhaps matches TRBD2 (6 bases). This CDR3 has 15 amino acids. The V gene's germline CDR1 is SQVTM and CDR2 ANQGSEA. The V and J ends lost 4 bases and 6 bases respectively, with 18 bases between them. The CDR3 is CSVGWLEGGSGELFL. CDR3 DNA sequence: TGCAGCGTTGGTTGGCTAGAGGGAGGCTCCGGGGAGCTGTTTCTT.

This clonotype came up a few times. Given a much more abundant clone one base away, this may be a read error. This CDR3 fails to terminate in the conserved phenylalanine or tryptophan, so it likely reflects a read error. The chain joins TRBV28 to TRBJ1-1, with D perhaps matching TRBD1 (6 bases). The CDR3 runs to 16 residues. CDR1 is MDHEN, CDR2 SYDVKM, per germline. Deletions cut 3 bases from V and 4 bases from J, with 18 bases between. This CDR3 reads CASSLGGAISITEAFS. CDR3 DNA: TGTGCCAGCAGTTTGGGGGGCGCGATCTCGATCACTGAAGCTTTCTCT.

This clonotype is medium-sized in the sample. The chain combines TRBV6-1 with TRBJ1-3; D is perhaps TRBD1 (6 bases). CDR3 length equals 14 residues. CDR1 and CDR2 (germline): MNHNS, SASEGT. The V end lost 6 bases, the J end lost 0 bases, and 9 bases lay between the germline ends. The DNA for the CDR3 is TGTGCCAGCAGAACAGGGTTCTCTGGAAACACCATATATTTT. Its protein product is CASRTGFSGNTIYF.

Notes on this clonotype: At one boundary the junction diverges from the germline segment, which might be a read error. The J gene is TRBJ2-7, the V gene TRBV29-1; a weak D match, TRBD1 (6 bases). The germline V gene encodes CDR1 SQVTM and CDR2 ANQGSEA. The CDR3 contains 12 residues. The CDR3 loop is CSVAGHGYEQYF. The DNA for the CDR3 is TGCAGCGTTGCGGGACATGGGTACGAACAGTACTTC.

This clonotype was seen a single time. One end of the junction is discordant with germline, which a read error may explain. The chain carries TRBV24-1 and TRBJ2-3; D perhaps matches TRBD1 (5 bases). Germline CDR1 reads KGHDR; CDR2 reads SFDVKD. The CDR3 spans 15 residues. CDR3 in amino acids: CTTSISGRSIDTQYF. CDR3 DNA: TGTACCACCAGTATATCAGGGCGTTCGATAGATACGCAGTATTTT.

This clonotype was found many times. A read error may produce the germline difference seen at one junction end. V is TRBV4-1 and J is TRBJ2-1; 8 nucleotides match TRBD1. CDR1 is MGHRA and CDR2 is YSYEKL in the germline V gene. CDR3 length: 15 amino acids. In DNA form, the CDR3 reads TGCGCCGGCAGCCAAGTTTACAGGGGGTCGAATGAGCAGTTCTTC. This translates into CAGSQVYRGSNEQFF.

The V call is TRBV12-3 or TRBV12-4, the J call TRBJ1-2; D is ambiguous. The CDR3 has 13 amino acids. Trimming removed 7 bases from V and 14 bases from J, with 23 bases in between. CDR3 coding DNA: TGTGCCAGCATGAGGAATGGCGGTCCTTGGATGACCTTC. Its protein product is CASMRNGGPWMTF.

A word on this clonotype: A single base separates this from a much larger clone, so it may be a read error. The chain combines TRBV6-1 with TRBJ2-2; a possible D gene is TRBD1 (6 bases). In germline, CDR1 is MNHNS, CDR2 SASEGT. V shed 10 bases and J shed 7 bases, with 16 bases lying between them. This CDR3 has 13 amino acids. The CDR3 bases are TGTGCCAACACCCAGTCAGGGGTCGGGGAGCTGTTTTTT. This translates into CANTQSGVGELFF.

The chain combines TRBV11-2 with TRBJ1-2; D unclear. Germline loops: CDR1 SGHAT, CDR2 FQNNGV. This CDR3 comprises 13 residues. Trimming removed 5 bases at V and 7 bases at J, with 14 bases between. This CDR3 reads CASSLRPNCGYTF. CDR3 nucleotides: TGTGCCAGCAGCCTCCGACCTAATTGTGGCTACACCTTC.

Many counts were recorded for this clonotype. CDR3 amino acids: CASSLAGKSRDNQPQHF. Written as DNA, the CDR3 is TGTGCCAGCAGTTTGGCTGGGAAGAGCAGGGACAATCAGCCCCAGCATTTT. This chain links TRBV12-3 or TRBV12-4 with TRBJ1-5; D possibly corresponds to TRBD1 (5 bases). The CDR3 extends over 17 amino acids. The V end lost 3 bases, the J end lost 3 bases, and 18 bases lay between the germline ends.

This clonotype appeared a few times. One junction end does not reproduce the germline sequence, and a read error may be involved. The rearrangement uses TRBV10-2 and TRBJ1-5, with D unresolved. CDR3 size: 13 residues. CDR1 and CDR2 (germline): WSHSY, SAAADI. The CDR3 loop reads CASSLGGNQSQHF. CDR3 DNA sequence: TGCGCCAGCAGTTTGGGCGGCAATCAGTCCCAGCATTTT.

This clonotype was seen ten or more times. This chain uses TRBV4-2 with TRBJ2-5; TRBD1 matches 9 bases. V trimming: 7 bases; J trimming: 4 bases; junction bases outside the gene matches: 10. The CDR3 runs 15 residues. Germline V gives CDR1 LGHNA, CDR2 YNFKEQ. For the CDR3, the DNA is TGTGCCAGCACCCGAGGTTCGGGACAGGGAGAGACCCAGTACTTC. As protein: CASTRGSGQGETQYF.

With respect to this clonotype: The junction departs from germline at one end; a sequencing error may be responsible. The chain joins TRBV11-2 to TRBJ2-3; D could derive from TRBD1 or TRBD2 (6 bases each). This CDR3 has 14 residues. From germline, CDR1 is SGHAT and CDR2 FQNNGV. CDR3 region: CATSLGGRLGTQYF. The CDR3 DNA reads TGTGCCACCAGCTTAGGGGGGAGATTAGGTACGCAGTATTTT.

Points on this clonotype: A much larger clone differs from this one at a single base, so this may be a read error. The chain joins TRBV28 to TRBJ2-7; unclear D gene. Germline CDR1 MDHEN, CDR2 SYDVKM. The V and J ends lost 5 bases and 5 bases respectively, with 13 bases between them. This CDR3 has 13 amino acids. CDR3 residues: CASSPGVGDEQYF. In nucleotides, the CDR3 is TGTGCCAGCAGTCCCGGAGTTGGGGACGAGCAGTACTTC.

This chain links TRBV11-2 with TRBJ1-3, with D perhaps TRBD1 (6 bases). In germline, CDR1 is SGHAT, CDR2 FQNNGV. Trimming took 5 bases from V and 7 from J, leaving 21 bases between them. This CDR3 region has 16 residues. The CDR3 DNA follows: TGTGCCAGCAGCCCTCTCCGCCGGGGGGCCGTTAACACCATATATTTT. This codes for CASSPLRRGAVNTIYF.

To note about this clonotype: This may be a read error: a much more frequent sequence differs by one nucleotide. The chain has TRBV5-6 and TRBJ2-5, with D unclear. CDR1 and CDR2 from the germline V gene are SGHDT and YYEEEE. The CDR3 covers 13 residues. V dropped 0 bases and J dropped 5 bases, with 8 bases sitting between them. The CDR3 sequence: CASSLEAVETQYF. The DNA for the CDR3 is TGTGCCAGCAGCTTGGAAGCAGTGGAGACCCAGTACTTC.

For this clonotype: The junction departs from germline at one end; a sequencing error may be responsible. The chain links TRBV29-1 to TRBJ2-2; D might be TRBD1 or TRBD2, each matching 6 bases. The CDR3 is 12 residues long. CDR1 is SQVTM, CDR2 ANQGSEA, per germline. CDR3 region: CSGVQGAGELFF. The CDR3 DNA sequence: TGTAGCGGCGTACAGGGCGCCGGGGAGCTGTTTTTT.